The sequence of this TCR beta chain was determined in a study of post-analysis software for immune sequencing data. Turning to the study itself: The cohort encompassed relapsing-remitting, secondary progressive and progressive-relapsing multiple sclerosis disease courses.

The CDR3 is 14 amino acids. The V gene's germline CDR1 is MNHEY and CDR2 SVGAGI. Trimming pared 0 bases from V and 5 bases from J, leaving 8 bases between. Overall study findings and caveats: The authors found that F measure strongly co-clustered same-batch samples. Multiple sclerosis patients showed significantly lower normalized Chao1 diversity than controls did. Controls had lower frequencies than patients of about 5 TRBV segments, which included TRBV5-6, TRBV5-1 and TRBV20-1.

Details on this clonotype: The antigen is not known.

Unique molecular identifiers tagged the TCR beta cDNA libraries. A few hundred thousand cDNA molecules were obtained from 1 to 10 million T cells. TCRdb recomputed calls from the PCR reads with MiXCR, one row per CDR3 protein. The top ten hold over 4.5% of the sample, which has about 770,000 distinct CDR3 sequences, around 46% seen once. Specimen: blood. The genes are TRBV6-5 and TRBJ2-1; D is possibly TRBD1 (5 bases). The TCR comes from a girl aged 10 to 17 with multiple sclerosis. In nucleotides, the CDR3 is TGTGCCAGCAGTTACTCGGACAAGGACAATGAGCAGTTCTTC. Its translation is CASSYSDKDNEQFF.